Below are 3 T cell receptor beta chains sequenced from a single sample in a study of shared clonotypes between healthy human individuals. Libraries were prepared by immunoSEQ multiplex PCR; TCRdb keeps only in-frame clonotypes and omits some of them. This table has some 1.5 million clones, approximately 98% appearing once. The sequencing sample was made of naive CD4+ T cells sorted from blood. Regarding subset: CD45RA+ positively selected. The receptors here all came from a man aged 25 to 40 in good health.

The V gene is TRBV19, the J gene TRBJ2-7, with TRBD1 matching over 7 bases. Germline-derived CDR1 and CDR2 are LNHDA and SQIVND (reference sequence). This CDR3 is built from 14 residues. The V segment lost 4 bases and the J segment 6 bases; nucleotides outside the gene matches: 9. The CDR3 protein is CASSTWDSQPEQYF. CDR3 nucleotides: TGTGCCAGTAGTACATGGGACAGCCAACCCGAGCAGTACTTC.

As regards this clone: Other DNA sequences in this sample translate to the same CDR3. The chain has TRBV28 and TRBJ1-1; D is possibly TRBD1 (5 bases). V lost 7 bases, J lost 5 bases, and 8 bases lay in between. Germline-derived CDR1 and CDR2 are MDHEN and SYDVKM. The CDR3 runs 11 residues. This CDR3 reads CASTRGTEAFF. In DNA, the CDR3 is TGTGCCAGCACCCGGGGGACTGAAGCTTTCTTT.

As for this clone: The same CDR3 can be traced to other DNA sequences in this sample. J is TRBJ2-1 and V is TRBV5-1; 14 nucleotides agree with TRBD2. The CDR3 covers 17 residues. Trimming at V came to 3 bases and at J to 4 bases, leaving 6 bases not matched to a gene. The germline V gene has CDR1 SGHRS and CDR2 YFSETQ. CDR3 region: CASSYGLAGGLYNEQFF. In DNA form, the CDR3 reads TGCGCCAGCAGCTATGGACTAGCGGGAGGACTTTACAATGAGCAGTTCTTC.